These T cell receptor beta chains were read from a single sample in a study of blood T cell repertoires in COVID-19. Assay used: immunoSEQ multiplex PCR; TCRdb lists only in-frame clones, some missing. The table includes 65,000 or so clones, approximately 86% detected once. Sequencing was performed on peripheral blood. These receptors were collected from a human donor with acute or convalescent COVID-19. The donor label of this sample is uncertain. Both conserved end residues are part of each CDR3. A D gene is named only where the DNA matches it firmly. Size is stated for part of the rows, as once, few or many counts, or as a class when the clone is expanded.

clone_size	j_call	d_call	v_call	cdr3_nt	cdr3_aa
NA	TRBJ1-2	NA	TRBV5-1	TGCGCCAGCAGCCCGGGACTCGAAACTAACTATGGCTACACCTTC	CASSPGLETNYGYTF
NA	TRBJ2-5	TRBD2	TRBV10-3	TGTGCCATCAGTGGGGCAGGGAGGGAAGAGACCCAGTACTTC	CAISGAGREETQYF
NA	TRBJ1-3	NA	TRBV18	TGTGCCAGCTCACCACGGGGAGACTCTGGAAACACCATATATTTT	CASSPRGDSGNTIYF
NA	TRBJ2-5	NA	TRBV7-3	TGTGCCAGCAGCTTACGGCCAGGGGAGGGCCAAGAGACCCAGTACTTC	CASSLRPGEGQETQYF
NA	TRBJ2-1	TRBD1	TRBV7-2	TGTGCCAGCAGCTACCCCCGGGACAGAATTTACAATGAGCAGTTCTTC	CASSYPRDRIYNEQFF
NA	TRBJ1-1	NA	TRBV5-4	TGTGCCAGCAGCTTTGGAGGCCGTACCCTGAACACTGAAGCTTTCTTT	CASSFGGRTLNTEAFF
NA	TRBJ1-4	NA	TRBV9	TGTGCCAGCACGGGGGATTCCTTGGGGGACAATGAAAAACTGTTTTTT	CASTGDSLGDNEKLFF
few	TRBJ2-1	NA	TRBV10-3	TGTGCCATCAGTGGCGGGGAATCGCATGAGCAGTTCTTC	CAISGGESHEQFF
NA	TRBJ2-5	NA	TRBV19	TGTGCCAGTAGTATATCTTTTCGGGTTGGGCAAGAGACCCAGTACTTC	CASSISFRVGQETQYF
NA	TRBJ2-1	NA	TRBV20-1	TGCAGTGCTAGTAGTGGGAGGAGCTCCTACAATGAGCAGTTCTTC	CSASSGRSSYNEQFF
NA	TRBJ1-4	NA	TRBV4-2	TGTGCCAGCAGCCAAGATGGGTTAGCCTCGGGGAATGAAAAACTGTTTTTT	CASSQDGLASGNEKLFF
NA	TRBJ1-1	NA	TRBV10-1	TGCGCCAGCAGTGAAAGGATCGGGGGTGGTCGGAACACTGAAGCTTTCTTT	CASSERIGGGRNTEAFF
NA	TRBJ1-6	NA	TRBV11-3	TGTGCCAGCAGCCGGGACTCCAGATCACCCCTCCACTTT	CASSRDSRSPLHF
NA	TRBJ2-6	TRBD2	TRBV19	TGTGCCAGTAGTATAGTGGCGGGGGCTGGGGCCAACGTCCTGACTTTC	CASSIVAGAGANVLTF
once	TRBJ1-2	NA	TRBV4-2	TGTGCCAGCAGCGCCTTTGACGAGGGTCGTCGGACCTTC	CASSAFDEGRRTF
NA	TRBJ1-1	NA	TRBV5-1	TGCGCCAGCAGCTATACACTGAACACTGAAGCTTTCTTT	CASSYTLNTEAFF
NA	TRBJ1-5	NA	TRBV5-6	TGTGCCAGCACCTCGGGGGGATTCGGCCAGCCCCAGCATTTT	CASTSGGFGQPQHF
NA	TRBJ1-3	NA	TRBV5-1	TGCGCCAGCAGGGTCGCAGTAAGCTCTGGAAACACCATATATTTT	CASRVAVSSGNTIYF
NA	TRBJ2-3	NA	TRBV11-2	TGTGCCAGCAGCGACCTAGGCGCTAGACGCACAGATACGCAGTATTTT	CASSDLGARRTDTQYF
NA	TRBJ2-5	TRBD1	TRBV5-1	TGCGCCAGCAGCCCCGGGACAGCGAGAGTACAAGAGACCCAGTACTTC	CASSPGTARVQETQYF
NA	TRBJ2-2	NA	TRBV5-6	TGTGCCAGCAGCTACTGGACCGGGGAGCTGTTTTTT	CASSYWTGELFF
NA	TRBJ2-2	NA	TRBV11-1	TGTGCCAGCAGCAGGGGGCGGGAGGCGAACACCGGGGAGCTGTTTTTT	CASSRGREANTGELFF
NA	TRBJ2-1	NA	TRBV30	TGTGCCTGGAGTGTACTAGCCTATTCCTACAATGAGCAGTTCTTC	CAWSVLAYSYNEQFF
NA	TRBJ1-2	NA	TRBV14	TGTGCCAGCAGCCCCCGGGTCAGGGATGGTGGCTACACCTTC	CASSPRVRDGGYTF
NA	TRBJ1-5	TRBD1	TRBV2	TGTGCCAGCAACGGGGGGACAGGCTACGATCAGCCCCAGCATTTT	CASNGGTGYDQPQHF
NA	TRBJ2-1	NA	TRBV7-9	TGTGCCAGCAGCGCCAGGGGTAGCGAGCAGTTCTTC	CASSARGSEQFF
NA	TRBJ1-1	TRBD1	TRBV5-1	TGCGCCAGCAGCAGCGGACAGGGAAGAAACACTGAAGCTTTCTTT	CASSSGQGRNTEAFF
once	TRBJ1-1	NA	TRBV19	TGTGCCAGTAGTATTTCAGTGAACACTGAAGCTTTCTTT	CASSISVNTEAFF
NA	TRBJ2-2	TRBD2	TRBV19	TGTGCCACCTCAGCGGGGTGGGCCGGGGAGCTGTTTTTT	CATSAGWAGELFF
NA	TRBJ2-5	NA	TRBV5-6	TGTGCCAGCAGCTTGGTTGGCACAGGTCGAGGAGAGACCCAGTACTTC	CASSLVGTGRGETQYF
NA	TRBJ1-2	NA	TRBV5-1	TGCGCCAGCAGCGAACAGGGAAACTATGGCTACACCTTC	CASSEQGNYGYTF
NA	TRBJ2-3	NA	TRBV27	TGTGCCAGCAGTTTCAGTGGGGGGGATACGCAGTATTTT	CASSFSGGDTQYF
NA	TRBJ1-1	NA	TRBV19	TGTGCCAGTAGTATAACAGCGGACGGAGTTGAAGCTTTCTTT	CASSITADGVEAFF
NA	TRBJ2-2	TRBD1	TRBV10-3	TGTGCCACCCGACAGGGCGACGGGGAGCTGTTTTTT	CATRQGDGELFF
once	TRBJ2-2	TRBD2	TRBV19	TGTGCCACTACCACTAGCGGGACTCACACCGGGGAGCTGTTTTTT	CATTTSGTHTGELFF
NA	TRBJ1-2	NA	TRBV5-1	TGCGCCAGCAGCAGGGACATCGAGAACTATGGCTACACCTTC	CASSRDIENYGYTF
NA	TRBJ2-7	TRBD2	TRBV7-2	TGTGCCAGCAGCTTAGTAGCGGGAGCCTCGAGCTCCTACGAGCAGTACTTC	CASSLVAGASSSYEQYF
NA	TRBJ1-6	NA	TRBV27	TGTGCCAGCAGTTTCCGGGGATCTAGCTCCTATAATTCACCCCTCCACTTT	CASSFRGSSSYNSPLHF